These 20 T cell receptor beta chains share one sample of origin, sequenced in a study of blood T cell repertoires in COVID-19. TCRdb's table, derived via immunoSEQ multiplex PCR, lists solely in-frame clones and lacks some. The sample lists 150,000 to 200,000 clones, 70% to 80% occurring once. The sample taken for sequencing was PBMCs or T cells enriched from blood (not recorded which). The origin of the receptors is a woman aged 70-85 years in a cohort exposed to, infected with or recovered from COVID-19 (not recorded which).

This chain joins TRBV15 and TRBJ2-1; 8 bases are shared with TRBD1. There are 15 residues in the CDR3. J was trimmed by 7 bases and V by 2 bases; bases with no gene match: 7. CDR1 and CDR2 from the germline V gene are LNHNV and YYDKDF (reference sequence). The CDR3, as DNA: TGTGCCACCAGCAGAAGGACAGGGTTTGAAAATGAGCAGTTCTTC. Protein: CATSRRTGFENEQFF.

V is TRBV10-3 and J is TRBJ1-1, with D tentatively TRBD1 (5 bases). The CDR3 runs to 15 residues. The V end was cut by 6 bases, the J end by 6 bases, with 20 bases between. In germline, CDR1 is ENHRY, CDR2 SYGVKD. The CDR3 DNA reads as TGTGCCATCAGACCCCTGGGGGGTCGTTCTCCTGAAGCTTTCTTT. It is translated as CAIRPLGGRSPEAFF.

A single count supports this clone. The genes are TRBV29-1 and TRBJ1-1; unclear D gene. The CDR3 runs 15 residues. CDR1 is SQVTM, CDR2 ANQGSEA, per germline. V lost 0 bases to trimming and J lost 1 base, with 12 bases between them. The DNA of the CDR3 is TGCAGCGTTGAAGATCGCGAGGGCTGGAACACTGAAGCTTTCTTT. Encoded protein: CSVEDREGWNTEAFF.

This chain connects TRBV19 to TRBJ2-1; 9 nucleotides match TRBD2. V shed 5 bases, J shed 10 bases, and the junction held 9 bases outside the gene matches. The CDR3 sequence is 14 residues long. Germline V gene sequence: CDR1 LNHDA, CDR2 SQIVND (reference sequence). Here the CDR3 DNA reads TGTGCCAGTAGTCAAGGCGGGAGGGCGGGAGAGCAGTTCTTC. Protein sequence: CASSQGGRAGEQFF.

The genes are TRBV29-1 and TRBJ1-2; TRBD1 matches 9 bases. V was pared by 4 bases and J by 4 bases, with 4 bases of the junction left unmatched. Per germline, CDR1 SQVTM and CDR2 ANQGSEA. The CDR3 totals 13 residues. In nucleotides, the CDR3 is TGCAGCGTTGGGGACAGGGCAGGCTATGGCTACACCTTC. Residues: CSVGDRAGYGYTF.

V is TRBV18 and J is TRBJ2-2; tentative D call: TRBD1 (6 bases). Germline values: CDR1 KGHSH, CDR2 LQKENI. The CDR3 loop spans 15 amino acids. V dropped 4 bases and J dropped 4 bases, with 13 bases sitting between them. CDR3 loop: CASSRRDTATGELFF. CDR3 in DNA: TGTGCCAGCTCACGACGGGACACAGCCACCGGGGAGCTGTTTTTT.

V usage is TRBV29-1 and J usage is TRBJ2-3, with TRBD1 identical over 10 bases. The CDR3 covers 15 residues. V was pared by 3 bases and J by 3 bases, with 6 bases of the junction left unmatched. Germline assignment: CDR1 SQVTM and CDR2 ANQGSEA. CDR3 protein: CSVEGGTGATDTQYF. The CDR3 nucleotides read TGCAGCGTTGAGGGGGGGACAGGGGCGACAGATACGCAGTATTTT.

The V gene is TRBV11-2, the J gene TRBJ2-1, with 8 nucleotides matching TRBD2. Germline CDR1 and CDR2: SGHAT and FQNNGV. V gave up 3 bases and J gave up 3 bases; unmatched junction bases: 4. The CDR3 is 15 amino acids. The CDR3 loop is CASSFSGGYYNEQFF. The CDR3 coding sequence is TGTGCCAGCAGCTTCAGCGGGGGTTACTACAATGAGCAGTTCTTC.

The rearrangement links TRBV7-9 to TRBJ2-3; TRBD2 agrees at 7 bases. CDR1 is SEHNR and CDR2 is FQNEAQ in the germline V gene (reference sequence). The length of the CDR3 is 18 residues. V was clipped by 5 bases and J by 6 bases; unmatched bases: 20. The CDR3, as DNA: TGTGCCAGCAGCGTTGTAGGATGGGCTGGCGGGAGCTTTGATACGCAGTATTTT. It translates to CASSVVGWAGGSFDTQYF.

About this clone: A read error may produce the germline difference seen at one junction end. The J gene is TRBJ2-1, the V gene TRBV14; 7 bases match TRBD2. The CDR3 is 13 residues long. From germline, CDR1 is SGHDN and CDR2 FVKESK. The DNA of the CDR3 is TGTGCCAGCAGCGGCTCGGGGCGGGGAGGGGCGGTCTTC. Residues: CASSGSGRGGAVF.

V is TRBV4-3 and J is TRBJ1-3; D unclear. The V end was cut by 0 bases, the J end by 0 bases, with 9 bases between. The CDR3 is 16 amino acids. Per the germline V gene, CDR1 is LGHNA and CDR2 is YSLEER. CDR3 nucleotides: TGCGCCAGCAGCCAAGAGGCAGCTAGCTCTGGAAACACCATATATTTT. Its protein product is CASSQEAASSGNTIYF.

The chain uses TRBV11-2 and TRBJ2-5, with D tentatively TRBD1 (6 bases). The CDR3 has 13 residues. V lost 4 bases to trimming and J lost 5 bases, with 11 bases between them. The germline V gene encodes CDR1 SGHAT and CDR2 FQNNGV. The CDR3: CASSSGQWETQYF. The DNA for the CDR3 is TGTGCCAGCAGCTCCGGACAGTGGGAGACCCAGTACTTC.

This clone was recorded only once. This chain links TRBV27 with TRBJ2-1; 11 positions agree with TRBD2. Germline V gene lookup returns CDR1 MNHEY and CDR2 SMNVEV (reference sequence). CDR3 length equals 16 residues. Trimming removed 4 bases from V and 5 bases from J; junction bases left unmatched: 7. The CDR3 DNA is TGTGCCAGCAGTTCGATTACTAGCGGGAGAAACAATGAGCAGTTCTTC. Its translation: CASSSITSGRNNEQFF.

In its sample, this clone was seen once. The J gene is TRBJ2-2, the V gene TRBV7-3; D uncertain. The ends were cut back, 3 bases at V and 4 bases at J, with 6 bases in the middle. The CDR3 runs 13 residues. CDR1 and CDR2 from the germline V gene are SGHTA and FQGTGA. CDR3 sequence reads: CASSFEPTGELFF. DNA of the CDR3: TGTGCCAGCAGCTTCGAGCCCACCGGGGAGCTGTTTTTT.

The CDR3 loop is CASSFIAGGTEQYF. The DNA for the CDR3 is TGTGCCAGCAGCTTCATAGCGGGAGGAACCGAGCAGTACTTC. This chain joins TRBV11-1 and TRBJ2-7; 10 bases map to TRBD2. The V segment lost 3 bases and the J segment 6 bases; nucleotides outside the gene matches: 5. CDR3 size: 14 residues. Germline V gene lookup returns CDR1 SGHAT and CDR2 FQDESV (reference sequence).

This clone has only a few counts. The V and J genes are TRBV18 and TRBJ1-4; maybe TRBD1 (6 bases). The CDR3 runs to 15 residues. V dropped 3 bases and J dropped 8 bases, with 16 bases sitting between them. Germline V gene lookup returns CDR1 KGHSH and CDR2 LQKENI. This CDR3 reads CASSPGNTGLEKLFF. The CDR3 region has the DNA TGTGCCAGCTCACCCGGGAACACAGGGTTGGAAAAACTGTTTTTT.

This chain links TRBV9 with TRBJ1-2; a possible D gene is TRBD1 (6 bases). The CDR3 extends over 15 amino acids. CDR1 and CDR2 (germline): SGDLS, YYNGEE. V lost 5 bases and J 1 base, leaving 15 bases between the germline ends. CDR3 nucleotide sequence: TGTGCCAGCAGACAGGGTATCGATTTTAACTATGGCTACACCTTC. Amino acids: CASRQGIDFNYGYTF. Together with reference TRBV9 and TRBJ1-2, the CDR3 gives the full variable domain: DSGVTQTPKHLITATGQRVTLRCSPRSGDLSVYWYQQSLDQGLQFLIQYYNGEERAKGNILERFSAQQFPDLHSELNLSSLELGDSALYFCASRQGIDFNYGYTFGSGTRLTVV.

This clone was picked up a small number of times. This chain links TRBV19 with TRBJ1-5; D gene uncertain. With 5 bases removed from V and 3 bases from J, the gap between germline ends came to 8 bases. The CDR3 contains 13 residues. Germline values: CDR1 LNHDA, CDR2 SQIVND (reference sequence). CDR3: CASSGSPNQPQHF. The CDR3 bases are TGTGCCAGTAGTGGGAGCCCCAATCAGCCCCAGCATTTT. Full variable domain (outside the CDR3, taken from reference TRBV19 and TRBJ1-5): DGGITQSPKYLFRKEGQNVTLSCEQNLNHDAMYWYRQDPGQGLRLIYYSQIVNDFQKGDIAEGYSVSREKKESFPLTVTSAQKNPTAFYLCASSGSPNQPQHFGDGTRLSIL.

V gene TRBV6-5 combines with J gene TRBJ2-1; 7 bases match TRBD1. There are 13 residues in the CDR3. V gave up 6 bases and J gave up 8 bases; unmatched junction bases: 7. Germline loops: CDR1 MNHEY, CDR2 SVGAGI. The CDR3 sequence: CASRRQGVDEQFF. The CDR3, as DNA: TGTGCCAGCAGGCGACAGGGAGTGGATGAGCAGTTCTTC.

This clone was counted only a few times. This chain links TRBV11-3 with TRBJ1-4; no clear D. V gave up 5 bases and J gave up 0 bases, with 22 bases separating them. The germline gives CDR1 SGHNT, CDR2 YENEEA. The CDR3 is 19 amino acids. CDR3 coding DNA: TGTGCCAGCAGCGAGGTAGGCAGAGGGTCGGGAGCAACTAATGAAAAACTGTTTTTT. Its protein is CASSEVGRGSGATNEKLFF. The complete variable domain, with remaining parts taken from reference TRBV11-3 and TRBJ1-4, reads EAGVVQSPRYKIIEKKQPVAFWCNPISGHNTLYWYLQNLGQGPELLIRYENEEAVDDSQLPKDRFSAERLKGVDSTLKIQPAELGDSAVYLCASSEVGRGSGATNEKLFFGSGTQLSVL.